This T cell receptor beta chain was observed in a study of shared clonotypes between healthy human individuals. About the research overall: The plates for each donor numbered three CD4 naive, three CD4 memory, two CD8 naive and one CD8 memory. General study results and limits: Clonotypes shared by all four sorted-subset donors had higher generation probabilities than non-shared clonotypes.

Every donor, a Caucasian adult, lived in Nashville, Tennessee. Remarks on this clone: Its antigen is unknown.

The authors distributed each subset's genomic DNA evenly over several immunoSEQ plates. Clones were read by immunoSEQ multiplex PCR, and TCRdb kept only the in-frame ones, dropping some. This table has approximately 340,000 clones, around 70% appearing once. V lost 1 base and J lost 0, with 9 bases in between. There are 15 residues in the CDR3. Germline V gene data show CDR1 as SGHRS and CDR2 as YFSETQ. Input material: memory CD4+ T cells sorted from blood. Subset of the sample: CD45RA-negative fraction. V gene TRBV5-1 combines with J gene TRBJ2-3; D possibly uses TRBD1 or TRBD2 (6 bases each). This clonotype was sampled from a man under 40 in good health. The DNA for the CDR3 is TGCGCCAGCAGCTTGAGGGGGACTAGCACAGATACGCAGTATTTT. Translation gives CASSLRGTSTDTQYF.